This T cell receptor beta chain was retrieved from a study of early T cells in non-severe SARS-CoV-2 infection. Background on the study: Sequencing was performed on bulk RNA from unsorted whole blood, leaving chains unpaired.

CDR3 size: 17 residues. V lost 2 bases and J 1 base, leaving 18 bases between the germline ends. Per germline, CDR1 DFQATT and CDR2 SNEGSKA (reference sequence). Individual cDNA molecules received unique molecular identifiers during library preparation. TCRdb recomputed calls from the 5' RACE reads with MiXCR, one row per CDR3 protein. The top ten hold more than 9.5% of the sample, which has about 26,000 distinct CDR3 sequences, roughly 4.4% seen once. Study-wide results and limits: VDJdb-based annotation leaned toward anti-spike CD8 responses and missed private and CD4 specificities.

In this sample, this clonotype is medium-sized. As yet, its antigen is unknown. Sequenced: whole blood. The TCR originated in an adult who was a healthcare worker with PCR-confirmed SARS-CoV-2 infection or an uninfected control (not recorded which). This rearrangement joins TRBV20-1 to TRBJ2-1; either TRBD1 or TRBD2 may fit D (5 bases each). The CDR3 here is CSARLAWGGYSYNEQFF. Here the CDR3 DNA reads TGCAGTGCTAGACTAGCTTGGGGCGGTTATTCCTACAATGAGCAGTTCTTC.